The TCR beta chain described here comes from a study of siplizumab effects on memory and regulatory T cells. Overall study findings and caveats: Apparently more diverse than memory cells, naive T cells also seemed major alloresponse contributors. Whether proliferating Tregs in siplizumab cultures suppress was not functionally confirmed.

The assay looked at 99,000 or so TCR templates in each sample. Sequenced by immunoSEQ multiplex PCR; TCRdb stores in-frame clones only, minus some. The data show around 100,000 clones, 94% seen once. V shed 6 bases and J shed 4 bases, with 18 bases lying between them. The CDR3 consists of 16 residues. Germline loops: CDR1 MDHEN, CDR2 SYDVKM. Remarks on this clone: Its antigen is not identified.

This TCR derives from a human donor in good health. Material for sequencing was non-Treg CD4+ T cells sorted from blood. V usage is TRBV28 and J usage is TRBJ1-4; TRBD1 might be the D (5 bases). CDR3 sequence (DNA): TGTGCCAGCAGCCGCGGGGCTGGGGCCCTTAATGAAAAACTGTTTTTT. Its translation: CASSRGAGALNEKLFF.